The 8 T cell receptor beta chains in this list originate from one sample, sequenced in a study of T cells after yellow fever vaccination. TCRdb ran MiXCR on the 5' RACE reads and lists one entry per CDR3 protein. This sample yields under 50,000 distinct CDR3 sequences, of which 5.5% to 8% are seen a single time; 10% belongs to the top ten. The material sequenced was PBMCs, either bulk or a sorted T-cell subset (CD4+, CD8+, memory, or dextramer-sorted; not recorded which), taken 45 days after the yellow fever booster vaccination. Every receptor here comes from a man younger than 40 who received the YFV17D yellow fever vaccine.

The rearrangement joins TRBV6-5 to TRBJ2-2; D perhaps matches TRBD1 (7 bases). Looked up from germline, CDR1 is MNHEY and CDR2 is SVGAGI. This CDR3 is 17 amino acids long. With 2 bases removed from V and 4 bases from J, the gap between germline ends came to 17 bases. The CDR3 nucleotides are TGTGCCAGCAGTTACCCCCCAGGGGGGATAGGCACCGGGGAGCTGTTTTTT. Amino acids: CASSYPPGGIGTGELFF.

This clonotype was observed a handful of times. CDR3 in amino acids: CSASASFGTGGSYEQYF. Here the CDR3 DNA reads TGCAGTGCTAGCGCTAGCTTCGGAACGGGAGGGAGCTACGAGCAGTACTTC. This rearrangement joins TRBV20-1 to TRBJ2-7, with TRBD2 matching over 8 bases. The CDR3 spans 17 residues. After removal of 3 bases from V and 3 bases from J, the junction contained 16 bases not matched to a gene. The germline V gene has CDR1 DFQATT and CDR2 SNEGSKA (reference sequence).

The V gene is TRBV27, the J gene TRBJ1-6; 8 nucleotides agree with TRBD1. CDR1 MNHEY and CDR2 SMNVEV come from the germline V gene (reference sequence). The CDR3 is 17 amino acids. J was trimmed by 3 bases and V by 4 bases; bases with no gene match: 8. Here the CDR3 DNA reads TGTGCCAGCAGTTCGGACAGGGTCTCCTACTATAATTCACCCCTCCACTTT. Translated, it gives CASSSDRVSYYNSPLHF.

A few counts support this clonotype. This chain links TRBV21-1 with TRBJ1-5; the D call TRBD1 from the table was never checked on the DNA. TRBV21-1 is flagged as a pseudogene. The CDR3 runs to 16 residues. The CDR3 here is CASSSLWGVSNQPQHF. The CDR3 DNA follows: TGTGCCAGCTCATCTTTATGGGGCGTAAGCAATCAGCCCCAGCATTTT.

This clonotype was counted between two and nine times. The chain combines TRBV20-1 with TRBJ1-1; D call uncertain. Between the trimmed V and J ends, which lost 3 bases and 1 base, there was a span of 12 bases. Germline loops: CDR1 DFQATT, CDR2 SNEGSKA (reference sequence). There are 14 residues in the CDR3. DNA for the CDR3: TGCAGTGCTAGTAGCTCACCATGGAACACTGAAGCTTTCTTT. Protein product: CSASSSPWNTEAFF.

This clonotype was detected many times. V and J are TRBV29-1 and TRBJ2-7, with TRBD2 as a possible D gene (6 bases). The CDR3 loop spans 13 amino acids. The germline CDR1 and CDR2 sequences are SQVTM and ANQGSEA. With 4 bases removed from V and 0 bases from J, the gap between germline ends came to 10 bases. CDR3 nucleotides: TGCAGCGTTGCGGGGGACCTCTCCTACGAGCAGTACTTC. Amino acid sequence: CSVAGDLSYEQYF.

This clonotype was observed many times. This CDR3 is CASRRTSGSTGELFF. CDR3 DNA: TGTGCCAGCAGACGGACTAGCGGGAGTACCGGGGAGCTGTTTTTT. This chain connects TRBV6-5 to TRBJ2-2; TRBD2 matches at 13 bases. Germline V gene data show CDR1 as MNHEY and CDR2 as SVGAGI. CDR3 length: 15 residues. V gave up 6 bases and J gave up 5 bases; unmatched junction bases: 3.

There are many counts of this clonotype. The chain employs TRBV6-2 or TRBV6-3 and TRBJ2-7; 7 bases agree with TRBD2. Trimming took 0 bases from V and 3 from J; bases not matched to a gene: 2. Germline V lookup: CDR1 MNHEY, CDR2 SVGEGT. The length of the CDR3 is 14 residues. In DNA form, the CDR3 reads TGTGCCAGCAGTTACTCGACGGGAGGCTACGAGCAGTACTTC. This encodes CASSYSTGGYEQYF.